Detailed here is one TCR beta chain. These data come from a study of blood T cell repertoires in COVID-19. Study summary: Whether acute or convalescent, the COVID-19 samples came from the United States, Italy and Spain. PBMCs, B-cell-depleted T cells, or T cells provided the cDNA or gDNA that made up the material.

Under the authors' procedure: Reference gene primer amplification yielded estimated nucleated cell counts. The protocol was immunoSEQ multiplex PCR, while the TCRdb copy is restricted to in-frame clones and leaves out a portion. V and J calls and clone size are copied from that table; D and trimming were computed from the DNA. There are 150,000 or so clones in the sample; about 81% occur only once, and roughly 19% lies in the top ten. The CDR3 length is 11 residues. Germline V gene lookup returns CDR1 DFQATT and CDR2 SNEGSKA (reference sequence). V lost 4 bases to trimming and J lost 3 bases, with 7 bases between them.

The clonotype was recovered from a woman older than 75 with acute or convalescent COVID-19. The chain carries TRBV20-1 and TRBJ2-7; a possible D gene is TRBD2 (6 bases). The sample consisted of peripheral blood. The CDR3 nucleotides are TGCAGTGCTATCGGGGGCTACGAGCAGTACTTC. Residues: CSAIGGYEQYF.